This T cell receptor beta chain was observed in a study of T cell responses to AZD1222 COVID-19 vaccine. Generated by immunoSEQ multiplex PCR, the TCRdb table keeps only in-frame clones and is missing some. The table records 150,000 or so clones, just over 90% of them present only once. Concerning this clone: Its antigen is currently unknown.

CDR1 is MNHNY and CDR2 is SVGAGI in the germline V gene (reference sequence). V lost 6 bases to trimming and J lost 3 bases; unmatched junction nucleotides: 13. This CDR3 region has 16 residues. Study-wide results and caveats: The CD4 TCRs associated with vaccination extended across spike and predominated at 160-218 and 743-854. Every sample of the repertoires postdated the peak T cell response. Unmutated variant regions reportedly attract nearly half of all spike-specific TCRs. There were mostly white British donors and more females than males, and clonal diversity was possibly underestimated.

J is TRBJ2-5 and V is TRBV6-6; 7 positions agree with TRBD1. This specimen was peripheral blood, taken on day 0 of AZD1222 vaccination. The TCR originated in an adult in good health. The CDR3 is CASSDPPGTDKETQYF. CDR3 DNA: TGTGCCAGCAGCGACCCCCCCGGGACAGATAAAGAGACCCAGTACTTC.